This T cell receptor beta chain was sequenced in a study of T cell responses to AZD1222 COVID-19 vaccine. General observations from the study: Only a handful of AZD1222 recipients were seropositive at baseline. Clonal diversity was possibly underestimated, and the donors were mostly white British, with more females. Spike was spanned by vaccine-associated CD4 TCRs, with dominance at 160-218 and 743-854. Two AZD1222 administrations were followed by greater Spike-specific TCR breadth and depth.

On this clone itself: Its antigen is not known.

The data were produced by immunoSEQ multiplex PCR, yet TCRdb's version contains in-frame clones alone and is incomplete. The table has 58,000 or so clones, 75% to 90% seen once; the top ten hold 6.5% to 8.5%. The CDR3 has 13 amino acids. CDR1 is SGHTA and CDR2 is FQGNSA in the germline V gene. Trimming pared 5 bases from V and 7 bases from J, leaving 14 bases between. This rearrangement joins TRBV7-2 to TRBJ1-2; D is possibly TRBD1 (6 bases). Sequencing was performed on peripheral blood, taken 28 days after the second AZD1222 dose. This receptor was obtained from an adult who received the AZD1222 COVID-19 vaccine. CDR3 bases: TGTGCCAGCAGCCAACAGGGTCCGCTTGGCTACACCTTC. Amino acids: CASSQQGPLGYTF. The variable domain in full, with the rest retrieved from reference TRBV7-2 and TRBJ1-2, is GAGVSQSPSNKVTEKGKDVELRCDPISGHTALYWYRQSLGQGLEFLIYFQGNSAPDKSGLPSDRFSAERTGGSVSTLTIQRTQQEDSAVYLCASSQQGPLGYTFGSGTRLTVV.